This T cell receptor (beta chain) was documented in a study of cytomegalovirus exposure and HLA in healthy donors (dated by TCRdb to 2016 to 2017). For the study in its entirety: An earlier analysis of some 500 of the donors reported approximately 270 Gb of sequence data and approximately 110 million unique TCR beta sequences from 150 million to 200 million T cells. Approximately 310 gigabases of sequencing data and approximately 84 million unique TCR sequences were included in an early release covering 550 to 800 HLA-typed donors. The genetic ancestry cluster associated with self-reported Caucasian donors included around 76% of the 350 to 500 genotyped donors. The study aimed to test whether signatures of past pathogen exposure could be identified by cataloging public T cell receptors. Using immunosequencing, the study profiled T cell repertoires from fewer than 850 subjects and related those repertoires to cytomegalovirus serostatus. In addition to the first cohort of several hundred subjects, a separate validation cohort of 100 to 150 different subjects was used. To predict cytomegalovirus infection status, the study combined high-throughput TCR immunosequencing, statistical association of individual TCRs with disease status, and machine learning. A later analysis re-analyzed previously published TCR beta repertoires from hundreds of donors and added high-resolution HLA genotyping to study TCR occurrence patterns. In the later analysis, no new phenotypic data were used to find candidate immune exposures; instead, reliance was placed on TCR beta sequences and their occurrence across donors. An earlier analysis of several hundred of the donors applied high-throughput TCR beta sequencing to assess whether each TCR beta V gene segment acted as functional or pseudogenic. Donor age, sex, ethnicity and CMV serostatus were compiled together with the repertoire data. A later genetic analysis used genome-wide SNP genotypes for about 60% of the roughly 670 donors, treating that subset as a discovery cohort. All discovery cohort repertoires had been generated on a single sequencing platform. HLA typing covered class I and class II loci at four-digit resolution. The number of donors typed differed by locus, with roughly 629-640 for A, B, C, DRB1 and DQB1, more than 500 for DQA1, over 600 for DPA1, and 400 to 490 for DPB1. Roughly five DR-DQ haplotypes were handled as single units for association and clustering because linkage in the cohort was strong. Across under 500 genotyped donors of the cohort, an average of about 240,000 unique TCR beta nucleotide sequences per donor were sequenced, and around 19% of those sequences were non-productive. Overall study outcomes, separate from this receptor: The presence/absence analyses assumed that sequencing depth was roughly uniform across donors, and that assumption may not be true. Because counts were too low, around 17 rarely observed V segments, including chromosome 9 orphons, were left out of the earlier analysis of approximately 580 of the donors. Correlated functional status among segregating V segments might be attributable to linkage disequilibrium, but an unknown experimental factor could not be ruled out. A few of the identified cytomegalovirus-associated TCR beta chains were confirmed in vitro to be specific for cytomegalovirus antigens. Because the 87-base-pair reads could not distinguish some IMGT-functional V segments, including TRBV6-2 and TRBV6-3, those segments were excluded. Assigning TCR associations to individual alleles was difficult when HLA alleles, especially DR and DQ, strongly co-occurred. Only TCR beta chains were sequenced in this cohort, and the absence of alpha or paired-chain data limited detectable features. A later analysis found that most CMV-associated TCR beta chains appeared HLA-restricted, with HLA associations seemingly driven largely by CMV exposure. In a later analysis, the rate of TCR association differed among HLA loci, with DRB1 alleles having the most associated TCRs and HLA-C alleles having the fewest. Cytomegalovirus status was reported to be diagnosed by the classifier with high specificity and sensitivity in both the original and validation cohorts. For the cohort, immune exposure information was limited to CMV serostatus. Because HLA typing was unavailable for some donors at each locus, only the typed subset was used in association tests. A further reported finding was that TCR beta sequences accurately predicted the HLA-A and HLA-B alleles for most subjects in the first cohort. In a later genetic analysis, a missense DCLRE1C variant was associated with V-gene and J-gene trimming of TCR beta chains, and the association was replicated in an independent cohort. Several of the top co-occurrence clusters appeared to be linked to parvovirus B19, influenza, CMV and Epstein-Barr virus, according to a later analysis. The study listed around 160 TCR beta chains as associated with cytomegalovirus. Compared with equally common non-associated chains, HLA-associated TCR beta chains in a later analysis were more clonally expanded and had lower generation probabilities. The authors suggested that the approach could potentially be extended to other disease states and immunological phenotypes. Broadly in line with IMGT annotations, most TCR beta V segments showed up in productive rearrangements about 87% or about 30% of the time in an earlier analysis of several hundred of the donors. According to a later genetic analysis, donors in an Asian-associated ancestry cluster had fewer N-insertions in productive TCRs than the approximately 690-donor mean. While some public TCRs were present in many individuals, most TCR sequences turned up only very rarely across donors. A group of highly shared sequence variants was considered likely to be a technical artifact of the sequencing pipeline. A later analysis associated roughly 17,000 TCR beta sequences with specific HLA alleles at a false discovery rate of 0.05.

The cohort consisted of some 670 healthy bone marrow donors. At the time of sampling, every cohort member was nominally healthy, though immune exposures that went unrecorded were likely present. The donor was CMV seropositive and belonged to the group of around 300 seropositive cohort members. Every donor gave a peripheral blood sample, and the peripheral blood mononuclear cells from that sample were used for TCR beta sequencing. Genomic DNA was extracted from the blood cell samples with the Qiagen DNeasy Blood Extraction Kit. Comments on this clone: What antigen it recognizes has not been identified. One base away there is no much larger clone; base qualities are not given.

Library preparation employed the immunoSEQ multiplex PCR assay. The multiplex PCR relied on a mix of 60 forward primers for TCR Vbeta segments and 13 reverse primers for TCR Jbeta segments. Amplification of the CDR3 region of rearranged TCR beta genes was performed with a multiplex PCR assay on genomic DNA. The amplified TCR beta libraries were sequenced on the Illumina HiSeq System as 87-base-pair reads. The source study handled its data this way. A later analysis tallied tens of millions of unique TCR beta chains across the 700 or so repertoires, and about 10 million of those chains were shared by two or more donors. To remove PCR and sequencing errors, raw reads were error-corrected and collapsed into unique sequences using a nearest-neighbor algorithm that merged closely related sequences. To assign V, D and J gene segments, CDR3 sequences were aligned to IMGT reference sequences. For a sequence to be retained, a match of at least six nucleotides was required to both a V gene segment and a J gene segment. Rearrangements were classified as productive when the CDR3 lacked stop codons and remained in frame with V and J, and all other rearrangements were classified as non-productive. Following IMGT convention, CDR3 was defined as the stretch from the second conserved V-encoded cysteine up to the conserved J-encoded phenylalanine. In an earlier analysis of 587 of the donors, sequences lacking an unambiguous match to a single V gene segment were excluded. In an earlier analysis of some 590 of the donors, V segments were called functional above 56.7% productive rearrangements and were called segregating when the between-donor standard deviation exceeded 5%. A statistical classification framework was built for diagnosing cytomegalovirus status from the catalog of TCR beta chain sequences. V and J gene assignment, in a later analysis, came from comparing TCR nucleotide sequences with IMGT/GENE-DB human TR gene sequences. A later analysis assigned CDR3 sequences and most-parsimonious VDJ recombination scenarios with the TCRdist pipeline. In a later analysis, each TCR beta chain was defined by its CDR3 amino acid sequence together with its V-gene family, and reads without a unique V-gene family were excluded. A later analysis removed 550 to 700 highly shared, low-generation-probability nucleotide sequences to deal with suspected cross-contamination and a sequencing artifact. For each public chain, a later analysis derived a clonal expansion index from normalized ranks of inferred template counts within each repertoire. Generation probabilities in a later analysis came from a VDJ recombination model fitted to out-of-frame rearrangements, and those results were checked against IGoR. In a later analysis, TCR-TCR, TCR-HLA and TCR-CMV co-occurrence was scored with hypergeometric tests, and a repertoire-size bias correction was applied to TCR pairs. A later analysis estimated false discovery rates by permuting HLA or CMV assignments 20 times. A later analysis grouped co-occurring TCRs with DBSCAN, adding TCRdist sequence similarity when clustering within HLA-allele-positive subsets. Repertoires with fewer than 30,000 or more than 120,000 public chains, plus five repertoires with anomalous nucleotide sharing, were excluded from co-occurrence clustering. In TCRdb, the immuneACCESS table is reduced to in-frame sequences with V and J assigned. These tables do not hold every clone; where another copy was compared, an unresolved V gene accounts for under half, and the others remain unexplained. D and trimming were read from the DNA, whereas the V and J calls and clone size are those reported in that table. The sample yields 150,000 to 200,000 clones; around 79% were counted once. The top ten constitute over 0.95% of the sample.

V and J are truncated by 0 bases and 3 bases respectively, leaving an intervening sequence of 10 bases. The germline V gene supplies CDR1 MGHRA and CDR2 YSYEKL. The CDR3 numbers 15 residues from cysteine through phenylalanine. Only the CDR3 region is kept as DNA, spanning 45 bases read in frame from base 1. Recombination linked TRBV4-1 to TRBJ2-3; perhaps TRBD2 is the D gene, with 6 bases matching. This clonotype was obtained from a woman aged 45-65 years in good health and CMV-seropositive. The sequencing sample was made of PBMCs. The CDR3 region reads CASSQEGLRTDTQYF. The DNA sequence reads TGCGCCAGCAGCCAAGAGGGACTGAGAACAGATACGCAGTATTTT.